Reported below is one T cell receptor (beta chain). The antigen this receptor binds is unknown. Base-call qualities are not available, and no considerably larger clone is one nucleotide away. Using the deep immunoSEQ assay, TCR CDR3 regions were amplified from genomic DNA by multiplex PCR. Extracted genomic DNA from each cell subset was distributed evenly across all wells of several immunoSEQ 96-well plates, and each plate was treated as a replicate. For sorted subsets, roughly 200 ng of genomic DNA, equivalent to about 30,000 T cell genomes, went into each replicate PCR. Purified libraries were quantified with a Qubit 3.0 fluorometer, sized on a Bioanalyzer 2100, and re-quantified with the KAPA Library Quantification kit. Every immunoSEQ 96-well plate was sequenced on a separate single-read 150-cycle Illumina NextSeq 550 flow cell. The study's own analysis went as follows. Because the immunoSEQ output included only junctional sequences and no quality scores, the filtering could not be the same as the filtering used for full-length reads. Sequences were annotated with PyIR, a Python wrapper for IgBLAST v1.9, using IMGT germline references to assign V/J genes and CDR3. Reads were removed for weak V/J assignments (E-value above 1e-6), missing CDR3, stop codons, out-of-frame junctions, or ambiguous translated residues. A V3J clonotype was defined by an identical inferred V gene, J gene, and CDR3 amino acid sequence. Percentage overlap between repertoires was computed as shared unique clonotypes divided by the size of the smaller repertoire. Repertoire richness was assessed with RTK rarefaction, the Chao1 estimator, and Recon v2.1 estimates of unobserved clonotypes. For all TCRbeta clonotypes obtained by the gDNA method from a few donors, generation probabilities were computed with OLGA. This is the immuneACCESS table as TCRdb keeps it, with only in-frame sequences that have V and J called. A part of the clones is gone; compared with another copy, unresolved V genes explain less than half, and the rest is unexplained. The DNA was the basis for D and trimming; V, J and clone size are from that table. Counted in this sample were about 1,500,000 clones; over 95% of them appeared once. The ten largest clones take up about 1% of the sample.

Healthy HIV-negative adults with no recently reported acute infections or vaccinations were included as donors. Every donor was a Caucasian adult residing in Nashville, Tennessee, USA. CD4+ T cells were enriched by magnetic negative selection, after which naive cells were positively selected on CD45RA and the negative fraction was taken as the memory subset. After blood collection by leukapheresis, PBMCs were isolated using Ficoll-Histopaque density gradient centrifugation and then cryopreserved in the vapor phase of liquid nitrogen. Analytical flow cytometry was used to check the purity and quantity of every magnetically sorted T cell population. Genomic DNA was isolated from each sorted fraction and quantified by UV absorbance on a Nanodrop 2000c. This entry belongs to a study of shared clonotypes between healthy human individuals (dated by TCRdb to 2018 to 2020). At the level of the whole study: The cohort comprised two women and a few men aged 18 to 49 years. Per donor, three plates each were used for CD4 naive and CD4 memory, two for CD8 naive, and one for CD8 memory. To estimate repertoire size and how much clonotype sharing occurs between individuals, the study deeply sequenced the blood TCR repertoires of about five healthy adults. To increase sequencing depth and limit assay-specific biases, different laboratories used diverse techniques to prepare libraries and sequence TCR repertoires. Each donor's leukapheresis produced roughly between roughly 0.85 and 9 billion PBMCs. The full study reports these points: Based on pairwise subsampling, the degree of clonotype sharing among donors was expected to be affected by sequencing depth. Clonotypes shared by all four sorted-subset donors showed higher generation probabilities than non-shared clonotypes. Only blood was sampled, and tissue TCR repertoires likely differ from those in blood. Rarefaction of sorted-subset datasets indicated incomplete sequencing despite the large sequencing depth. The genetic and exposure-history diversity represented was limited by the small number of donors. Larger estimated clonotype richness was generally found for naive subsets than for memory subsets. Sharing across a few donors was observed for around 4.8% of naive CD4, less than 4% of naive CD8, over 2% of memory CD4, and roughly 0.4% of memory CD8 clonotypes.

V drops 1 base and J drops 7 bases, leaving 15 bases in between. There are 15 amino acids in the CDR3, from cysteine to phenylalanine inclusive. The entry retains the CDR3 DNA only, 45 bases that are in frame from base 1. From the germline V gene, CDR1 is SGDLS and CDR2 is YYNGEE. Input material: naive CD4+ T cells sorted from blood. The cell subset or site label for this specimen denotes: CD45RA+ positively selected. The receptor's source is a man aged 25 to 40 in good health. The chain is made from TRBV9 and TRBJ2-1, with the D gene not clear enough to name. The nucleotide sequence reads as follows: TGTGCCAGCAGCGTAAATGTCGACTGGGGAAATGAGCAGTTCTTC. The resulting protein is CASSVNVDWGNEQFF. Joined to the reference TRBV9 and TRBJ2-1 proteins, this CDR3 gives the full variable domain: DSGVTQTPKHLITATGQRVTLRCSPRSGDLSVYWYQQSLDQGLQFLIQYYNGEERAKGNILERFSAQQFPDLHSELNLSSLELGDSALYFCASSVNVDWGNEQFFGPGTRLTVL.